The 8 T cell receptor beta chains reported below all come from one sample, sequenced in a study of T-cell reconstitution after alpha-beta-depleted transplantation in children. Unique molecular identifiers were used to barcode this TCRbeta library. One entry per CDR3 protein, called by TCRdb with MiXCR from the PCR reads. The sample has some 450,000 distinct CDR3 sequences; roughly 44% are singletons. The specimen was PBMCs, collected before TCRalphabeta/CD19-depleted stem cell transplant. These receptors originate from a girl aged 2 to 10 with aplastic anemia, due to receive a stem cell transplant.

This clonotype was detected many times. The chain employs TRBV20-1 and TRBJ2-3; 11 nucleotides agree with TRBD2. CDR1 is DFQATT, CDR2 SNEGSKA, per germline (reference sequence). J lost 4 bases, V lost 2 bases, and 2 bases had no gene match. The CDR3 is 14 amino acids. The CDR3 reads CSARLAGGADTQYF. The CDR3 DNA follows: TGCAGTGCTAGACTAGCGGGAGGCGCAGATACGCAGTATTTT.

The chain carries TRBV7-9 and TRBJ2-1; D call uncertain. The V end lost 3 bases, the J end lost 6 bases, and 9 bases lay between the germline ends. The CDR3 consists of 13 residues. Germline-derived CDR1 and CDR2 are SEHNR and FQNEAQ (reference sequence). CDR3 nucleotides: TGTGCCAGCAGCTTTACCTTTTTCAATGAGCAGTTCTTC. It encodes CASSFTFFNEQFF.

The chain joins TRBV7-6 to TRBJ2-7; no clear D gene. The germline V gene has CDR1 SGHVS and CDR2 FNYEAQ. V lost 1 base, J lost 3 bases, and 10 bases lay in between. CDR3 length equals 14 residues. The CDR3 is CASSLVDIDYEQYF. In DNA form, the CDR3 reads TGTGCCAGCAGCTTAGTGGATATCGACTACGAGCAGTACTTC. Full variable domain (remainder filled in from reference TRBV7-6 and TRBJ2-7): GAGVSQSPRYKVTKRGQDVALRCDPISGHVSLYWYRQALGQGPEFLTYFNYEAQQDKSGLPNDRFSAERPEGSISTLTIQRTEQRDSAMYRCASSLVDIDYEQYFGPGTRLTVT.

This sequence joins TRBV20-1 and TRBJ2-7; 10 bases fit TRBD2. The germline V gene encodes CDR1 DFQATT and CDR2 SNEGSKA (reference sequence). The CDR3 has 14 amino acids. Trimming at V came to 2 bases and at J to 3 bases, leaving 4 bases not matched to a gene. The CDR3 DNA reads as TGCAGTGCTAGATGGCTAGCGGGAGACTACGAGCAGTACTTC. This translates into CSARWLAGDYEQYF.

The rearrangement uses TRBV12-3 or TRBV12-4 and TRBJ2-1, with D unresolved. Between the trimmed V and J ends, which lost 3 bases and 12 bases, there was a span of 9 bases. This CDR3 spans 11 amino acids. The CDR3 sequence: CASSFLERQFF. The CDR3 bases are TGTGCCAGCAGTTTTCTGGAAAGGCAGTTCTTC.

This chain connects TRBV4-1 to TRBJ2-5; a possible D gene is TRBD1 (6 bases). Germline loops: CDR1 MGHRA, CDR2 YSYEKL. The V and J ends lost 3 bases and 1 base respectively, with 12 bases between them. The CDR3 has 15 amino acids. Here the CDR3 reads CASSQGQGSQETQYF. The CDR3 coding sequence is TGCGCCAGCAGCCAGGGGCAGGGGTCCCAAGAGACCCAGTACTTC.

This chain's CDR3 is CAISERAGQGEQYF. The CDR3, as DNA: TGTGCCATCAGTGAGAGAGCGGGCCAGGGGGAGCAGTACTTC. This chain joins TRBV10-3 and TRBJ2-7; D could derive from TRBD1 or TRBD2 (6 bases each). Trimming shortened V by 2 bases and J by 7 bases, and 15 bases separated the two germline ends. The CDR3 length is 14 residues. Germline values: CDR1 ENHRY, CDR2 SYGVKD.

A few counts support this clonotype. The chain couples TRBV20-1 to TRBJ2-1; 8 bases match TRBD1. The ends lost 2 bases at V and 4 bases at J; junction bases unmatched: 4. CDR3 length: 14 amino acids. The germline V gene has CDR1 DFQATT and CDR2 SNEGSKA (reference sequence). The CDR3 bases are TGCAGTGCTAGAATCCGGGACAGGTACAATGAGCAGTTCTTC. Protein sequence: CSARIRDRYNEQFF.